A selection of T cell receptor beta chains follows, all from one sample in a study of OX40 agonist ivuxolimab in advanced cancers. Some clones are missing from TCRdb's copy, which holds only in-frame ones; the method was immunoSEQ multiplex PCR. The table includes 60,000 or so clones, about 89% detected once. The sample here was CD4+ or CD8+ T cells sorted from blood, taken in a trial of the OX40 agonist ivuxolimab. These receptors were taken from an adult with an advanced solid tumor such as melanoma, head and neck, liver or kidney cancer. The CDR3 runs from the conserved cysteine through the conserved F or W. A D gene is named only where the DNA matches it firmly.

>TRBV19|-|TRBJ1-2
CASRLPGPRGIYGYTF
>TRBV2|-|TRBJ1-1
CASSGDLTEAFF
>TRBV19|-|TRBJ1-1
CASRRTGYKTEAFF
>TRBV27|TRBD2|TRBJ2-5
CASRVAGAQETQYF
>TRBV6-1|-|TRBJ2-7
CASSAAGILYEQYF
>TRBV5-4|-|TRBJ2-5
CAWRETQYF
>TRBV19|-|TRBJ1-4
CASSGETGKLFF
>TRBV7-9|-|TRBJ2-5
CASSYPRDRETQYF
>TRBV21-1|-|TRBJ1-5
CASSKGECRGNQPQHF
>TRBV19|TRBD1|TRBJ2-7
CASSIRFRDSYSYEQYF
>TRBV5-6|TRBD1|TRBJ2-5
CASTLGTGQETQYF
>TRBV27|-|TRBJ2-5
CASKQQEGRVTQYF
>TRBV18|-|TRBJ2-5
CASSPYGEETQYF
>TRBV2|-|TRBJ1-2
CASSVLVGYGYTF
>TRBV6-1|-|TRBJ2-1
CASSVITYNEQFF
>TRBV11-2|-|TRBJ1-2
CASSFSSDRTLGGYTF
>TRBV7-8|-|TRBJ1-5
CASSLVVDQPQHF
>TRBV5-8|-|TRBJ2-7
CASSLGRTYEQYF
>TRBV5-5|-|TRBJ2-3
CASSTPDLPTQYF
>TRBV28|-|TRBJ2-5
CASSRGTQYF
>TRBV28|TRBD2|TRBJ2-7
CASPPGGVVYAYEQYF
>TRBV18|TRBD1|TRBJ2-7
CASSPGTGSSEQYF
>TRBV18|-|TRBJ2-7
CASSPRIGEFEQYF
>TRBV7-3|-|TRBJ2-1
CASSPQGGLYNEQFF
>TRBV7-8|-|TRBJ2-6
CATTSWIVLTF
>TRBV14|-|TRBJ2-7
CASSPPGIASYEQYF
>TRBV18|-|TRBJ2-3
CASSPPGSTDTQYF
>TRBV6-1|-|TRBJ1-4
CASSEARLGEKLFF
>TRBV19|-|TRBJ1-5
CASSTPLYRVGQPQHF
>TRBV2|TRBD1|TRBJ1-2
CASSGQGDYGYTF
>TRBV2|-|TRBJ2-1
CASNSRPYNEQFF
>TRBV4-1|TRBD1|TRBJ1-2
CASSHPVRGLSYGYTF
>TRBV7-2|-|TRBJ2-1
CASSLDWGSYNEQFF
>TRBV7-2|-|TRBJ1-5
CASSLDLNQPQHF
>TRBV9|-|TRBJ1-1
CASSVHRESTEAFF
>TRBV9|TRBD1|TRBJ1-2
CASSGTGFGYTF
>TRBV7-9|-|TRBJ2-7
CASSFPTGEQYF
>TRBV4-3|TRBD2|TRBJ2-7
CASSQVLGLATYEQYF
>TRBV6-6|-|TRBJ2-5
CASGRETQYF
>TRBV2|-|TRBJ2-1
CASRPSSSYNEQFF
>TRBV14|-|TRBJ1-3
CASSPGSEIISGNTIYF
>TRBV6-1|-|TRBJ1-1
CASSDLVYTEAFF
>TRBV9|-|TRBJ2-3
CASSVGLDTQYF
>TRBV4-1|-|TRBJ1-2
CASSEYWLAGYTF
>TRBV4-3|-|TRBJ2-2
CASSQDLMVPGELFF
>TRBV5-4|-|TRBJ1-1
CASSQYVLGAEAFF
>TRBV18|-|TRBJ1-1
CASSPRGDRVQNTEAFF
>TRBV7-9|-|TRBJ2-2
CASSLAQAGTGELFF
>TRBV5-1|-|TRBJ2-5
CASTSGRGVQETQYF
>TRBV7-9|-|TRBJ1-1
CASSLGAGVAEAFF
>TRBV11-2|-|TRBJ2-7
CASSRTGEGEQYF
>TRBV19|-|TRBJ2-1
CASSMPQGREQFF
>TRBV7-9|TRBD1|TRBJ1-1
CASSISLGDRGIGVTEAFF
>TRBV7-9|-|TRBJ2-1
CASSLTSIVVEQFF
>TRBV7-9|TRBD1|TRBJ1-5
CASSSQGASQPQHF